Below, one T cell receptor (beta chain) is given with its context. The sample belongs to a study of blood T cell repertoires in COVID-19. On the study more broadly: Whether acute or convalescent, the COVID-19 samples came from the United States, Italy and Spain. PBMCs, B-cell-depleted T cells, or T cells were the source of the cDNA or gDNA that made up the material.

Per the study methods: Estimated nucleated cell counts came from reference gene primer amplification. TCRdb's copy holds only in-frame clones and misses some; the assay was immunoSEQ multiplex PCR. V and J calls and clone size follow that table, whereas D and trimming were derived from the DNA. Counted here are 340,000 or so clones, more than 70% occurring once; the ten biggest clones make up approximately 3%. Germline V CDR1 and CDR2: SGHDT, YYEEEE. V was cut by 2 bases and J by 8 bases, with 13 bases left in between. The CDR3 has 14 residues. The TCR was taken from a man younger than 40 with active or convalescent COVID-19. The sequenced sample was peripheral blood. The V and J genes are TRBV5-6 and TRBJ1-4; TRBD1 might be the D (5 bases). The CDR3 here is CASSFEGDPEKLFF. DNA of the CDR3: TGTGCCAGCAGCTTTGAAGGGGATCCGGAAAAACTGTTTTTT.